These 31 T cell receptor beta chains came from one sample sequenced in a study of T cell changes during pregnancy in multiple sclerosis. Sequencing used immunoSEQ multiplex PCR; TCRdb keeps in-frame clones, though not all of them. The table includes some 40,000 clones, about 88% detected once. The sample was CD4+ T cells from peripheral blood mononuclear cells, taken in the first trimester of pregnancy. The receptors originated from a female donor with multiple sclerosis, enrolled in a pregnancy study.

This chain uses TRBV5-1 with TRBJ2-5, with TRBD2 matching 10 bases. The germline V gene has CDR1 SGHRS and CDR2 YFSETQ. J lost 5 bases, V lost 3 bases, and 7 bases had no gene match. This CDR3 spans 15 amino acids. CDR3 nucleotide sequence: TGCGCCAGCAGCTCGGTAGCGGGAGGTCGGGAGACCCAGTACTTC. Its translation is CASSSVAGGRETQYF.

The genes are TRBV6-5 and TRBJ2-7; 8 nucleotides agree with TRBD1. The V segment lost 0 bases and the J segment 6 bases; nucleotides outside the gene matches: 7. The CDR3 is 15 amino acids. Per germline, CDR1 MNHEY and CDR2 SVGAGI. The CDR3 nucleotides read TGTGCCAGCAGTTACTCGAGACAGGGGACAGGCGAGCAGTACTTC. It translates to CASSYSRQGTGEQYF.

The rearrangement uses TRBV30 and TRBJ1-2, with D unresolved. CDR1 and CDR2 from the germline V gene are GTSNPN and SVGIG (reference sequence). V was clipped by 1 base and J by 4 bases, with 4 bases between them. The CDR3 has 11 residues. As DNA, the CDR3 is TGTGCCTGGAGTGGGGCCTATGGCTACACCTTC. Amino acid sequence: CAWSGAYGYTF.

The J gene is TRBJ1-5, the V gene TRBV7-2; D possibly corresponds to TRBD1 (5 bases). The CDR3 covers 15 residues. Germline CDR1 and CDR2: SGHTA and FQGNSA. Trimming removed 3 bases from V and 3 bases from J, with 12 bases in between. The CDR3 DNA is TGTGCCAGCAGCTTTACTGGGGCCCTCAATCAGCCCCAGCATTTT. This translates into CASSFTGALNQPQHF.

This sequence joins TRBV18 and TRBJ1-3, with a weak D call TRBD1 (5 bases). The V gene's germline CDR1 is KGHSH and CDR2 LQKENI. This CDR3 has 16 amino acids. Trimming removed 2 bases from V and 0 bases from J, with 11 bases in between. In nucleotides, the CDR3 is TGTGCCAGCTCACCAACAGGACATTCCTCTGGAAACACCATATATTTT. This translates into CASSPTGHSSGNTIYF.

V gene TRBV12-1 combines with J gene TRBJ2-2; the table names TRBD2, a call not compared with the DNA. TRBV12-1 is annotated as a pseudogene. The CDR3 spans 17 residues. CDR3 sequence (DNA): TGTGCCAGCAGCTTTAAAGGGGGAGGGGGGGACCCGGGGGAGCTGTTTTTT. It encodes CASSFKGGGGDPGELFF.

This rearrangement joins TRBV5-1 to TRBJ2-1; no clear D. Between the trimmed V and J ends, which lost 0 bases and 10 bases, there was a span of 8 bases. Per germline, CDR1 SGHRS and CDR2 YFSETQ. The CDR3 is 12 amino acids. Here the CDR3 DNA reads TGCGCCAGCAGCTTGGATGGCGGCGAGCAGTTCTTC. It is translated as CASSLDGGEQFF.

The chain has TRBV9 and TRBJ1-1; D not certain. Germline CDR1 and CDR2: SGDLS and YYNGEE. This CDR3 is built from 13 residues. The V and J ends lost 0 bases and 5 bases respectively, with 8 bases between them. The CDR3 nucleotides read TGTGCCAGCAGCGTAGTGGAGTATACTGAAGCTTTCTTT. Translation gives CASSVVEYTEAFF.

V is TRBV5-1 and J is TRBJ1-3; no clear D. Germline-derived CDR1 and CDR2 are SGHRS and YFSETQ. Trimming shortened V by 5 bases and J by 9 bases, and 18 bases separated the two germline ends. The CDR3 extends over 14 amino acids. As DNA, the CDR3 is TGCGCCAGCAGAACTGTAGGGCTGAGCGGCACCATATATTTT. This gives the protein CASRTVGLSGTIYF.

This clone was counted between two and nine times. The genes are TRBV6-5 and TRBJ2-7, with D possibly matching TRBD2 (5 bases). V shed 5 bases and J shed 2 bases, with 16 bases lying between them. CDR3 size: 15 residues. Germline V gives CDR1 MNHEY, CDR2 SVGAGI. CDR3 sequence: CASSRNSDPAYEQYF. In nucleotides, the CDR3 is TGTGCCAGCAGTCGAAATAGCGACCCCGCCTACGAGCAGTACTTC.

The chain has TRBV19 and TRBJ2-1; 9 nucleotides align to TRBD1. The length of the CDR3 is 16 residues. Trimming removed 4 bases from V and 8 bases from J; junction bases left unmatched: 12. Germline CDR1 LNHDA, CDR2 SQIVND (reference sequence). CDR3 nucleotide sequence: TGTGCCAGTAGTACAGGGGGAGGGACAGGGTCAGATGAGCAGTTCTTC. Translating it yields CASSTGGGTGSDEQFF.

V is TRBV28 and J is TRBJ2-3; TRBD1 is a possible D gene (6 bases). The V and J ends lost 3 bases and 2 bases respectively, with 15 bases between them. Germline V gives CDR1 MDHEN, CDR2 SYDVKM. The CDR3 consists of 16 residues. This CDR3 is CASSFATGTYTDTQYF. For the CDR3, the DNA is TGTGCCAGCAGTTTCGCTACAGGGACGTACACAGATACGCAGTATTTT.

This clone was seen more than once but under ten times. The CDR3 loop reads CASSGWTGRTGELFF. In nucleotides, the CDR3 is TGTGCCAGCAGCGGGTGGACAGGGCGAACCGGGGAGCTGTTTTTT. The rearrangement uses TRBV5-4 and TRBJ2-2; 8 bases are shared with TRBD1. This CDR3 comprises 15 residues. Trimming removed 4 bases from V and 5 bases from J; junction bases left unmatched: 7. CDR1 and CDR2 from the germline V gene are SGHNT and YYREEE (reference sequence).

The CDR3, as DNA: TGTGCCAGCAATTTAGAGAATCAGCCCCAGCATTTT. Residues: CASNLENQPQHF. The chain recombines TRBV2 with TRBJ1-5, with D unclear. CDR1 and CDR2 from the germline V gene are SNHLY and FYNNEI. The V gene lost 7 bases and the J gene lost 4 bases, with 8 bases spanning the gap. This CDR3 spans 12 amino acids.

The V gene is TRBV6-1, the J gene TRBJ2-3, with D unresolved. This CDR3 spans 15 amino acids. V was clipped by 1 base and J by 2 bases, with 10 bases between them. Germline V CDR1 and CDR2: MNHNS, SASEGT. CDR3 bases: TGTGCCAGCAGTGAAGTCGTCACCTACACAGATACGCAGTATTTT. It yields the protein CASSEVVTYTDTQYF.

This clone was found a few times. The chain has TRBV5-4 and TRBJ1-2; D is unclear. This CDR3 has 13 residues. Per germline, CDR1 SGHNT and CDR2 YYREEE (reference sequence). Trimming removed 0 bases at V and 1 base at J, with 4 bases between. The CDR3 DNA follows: TGTGCCAGCAGCTTGGACAATAACTATGGCTACACCTTC. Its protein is CASSLDNNYGYTF. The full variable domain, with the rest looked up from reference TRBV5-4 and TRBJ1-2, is ETGVTQSPTHLIKTRGQQVTLRCSSQSGHNTVSWYQQALGQGPQFIFQYYREEENGRGNFPPRFSGLQFPNYSSELNVNALELDDSALYLCASSLDNNYGYTFGSGTRLTVV.

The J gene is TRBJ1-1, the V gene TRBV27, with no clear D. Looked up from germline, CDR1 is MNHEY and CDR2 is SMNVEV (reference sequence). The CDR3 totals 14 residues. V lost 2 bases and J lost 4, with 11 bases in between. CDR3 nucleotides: TGTGCCAGCAGTTTAAGAGGGTTGGGCACTGAAGCTTTCTTT. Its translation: CASSLRGLGTEAFF.

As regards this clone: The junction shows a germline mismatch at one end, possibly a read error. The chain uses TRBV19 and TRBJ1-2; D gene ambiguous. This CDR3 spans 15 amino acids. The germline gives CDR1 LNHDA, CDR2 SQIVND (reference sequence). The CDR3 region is CASSIVMRGNDGYTF. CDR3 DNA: TGTGCCAGTAGTATAGTAATGCGAGGTAACGATGGCTACACCTTC.

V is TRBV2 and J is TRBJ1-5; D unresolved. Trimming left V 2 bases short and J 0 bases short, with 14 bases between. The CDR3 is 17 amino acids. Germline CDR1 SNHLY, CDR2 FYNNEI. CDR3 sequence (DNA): TGTGCCAGCAGTGAAATAGATGGCGGTATTAGCAATCAGCCCCAGCATTTT. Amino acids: CASSEIDGGISNQPQHF.

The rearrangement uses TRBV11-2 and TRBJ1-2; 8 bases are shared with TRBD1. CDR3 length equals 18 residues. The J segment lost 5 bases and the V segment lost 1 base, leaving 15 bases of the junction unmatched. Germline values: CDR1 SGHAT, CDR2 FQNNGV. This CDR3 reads CASSLGPAGQDTRYGYTF. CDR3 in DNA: TGTGCCAGCAGCTTAGGCCCCGCGGGACAGGATACACGGTATGGCTACACCTTC.

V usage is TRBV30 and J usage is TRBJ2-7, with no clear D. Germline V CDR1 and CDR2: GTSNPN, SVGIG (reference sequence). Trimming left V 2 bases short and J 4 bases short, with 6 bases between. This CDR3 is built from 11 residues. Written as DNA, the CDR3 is TGTGCCTGGAGTTACAGATACGAGCAGTACTTC. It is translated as CAWSYRYEQYF.

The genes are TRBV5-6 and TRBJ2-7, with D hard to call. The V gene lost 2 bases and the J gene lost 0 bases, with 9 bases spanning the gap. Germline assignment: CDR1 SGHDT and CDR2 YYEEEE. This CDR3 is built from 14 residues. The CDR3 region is CASSLTGPSYEQYF. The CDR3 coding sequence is TGTGCCAGCAGCTTAACGGGTCCCTCCTACGAGCAGTACTTC.

Here the CDR3 DNA reads TGTGCCAGCAGCGCCCGACAGGGTCATGAAAAACTGTTTTTT. Amino acid sequence: CASSARQGHEKLFF. This sequence joins TRBV7-9 and TRBJ1-4, with 7 bases fitting TRBD1. The CDR3 is 14 amino acids. Germline V CDR1 and CDR2: SEHNR, FQNEAQ (reference sequence). The trim removed 5 bases at V and 6 bases at J, leaving 6 bases unmatched.

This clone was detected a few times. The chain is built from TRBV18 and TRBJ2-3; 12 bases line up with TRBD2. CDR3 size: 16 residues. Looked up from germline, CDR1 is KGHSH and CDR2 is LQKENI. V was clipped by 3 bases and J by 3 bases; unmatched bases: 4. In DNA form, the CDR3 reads TGTGCCAGCTCACCGGGACTAGCGGGCGGAACAGATACGCAGTATTTT. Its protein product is CASSPGLAGGTDTQYF.

CDR3 nucleotide sequence: TGTGCCAGCAGTGAATACGGGACAGGGGCCCAGAAACTGTTTTTT. Protein sequence: CASSEYGTGAQKLFF. The chain couples TRBV2 to TRBJ1-4; 10 positions match TRBD1. CDR3 length: 15 amino acids. The V and J ends lost 2 bases and 11 bases, in that order; junction bases with no gene match: 8. Per germline, CDR1 SNHLY and CDR2 FYNNEI.

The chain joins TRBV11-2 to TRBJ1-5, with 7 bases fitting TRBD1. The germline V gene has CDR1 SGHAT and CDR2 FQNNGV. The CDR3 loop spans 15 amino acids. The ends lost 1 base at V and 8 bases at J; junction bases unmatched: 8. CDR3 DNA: TGTGCCAGCAGCTTAGGGGACAGAACTGGGGAGCCCCAGCATTTT. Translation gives CASSLGDRTGEPQHF.

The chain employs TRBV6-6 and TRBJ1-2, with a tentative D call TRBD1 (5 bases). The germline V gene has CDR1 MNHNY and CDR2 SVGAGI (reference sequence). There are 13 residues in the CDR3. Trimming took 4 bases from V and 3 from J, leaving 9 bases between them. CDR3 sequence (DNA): TGTGCCAGCAGTTCTTGGGGGGACTATGGCTACACCTTC. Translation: CASSSWGDYGYTF.

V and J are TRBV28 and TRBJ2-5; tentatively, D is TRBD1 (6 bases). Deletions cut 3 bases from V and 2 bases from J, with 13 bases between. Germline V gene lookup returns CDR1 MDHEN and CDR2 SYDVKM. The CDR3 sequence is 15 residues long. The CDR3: CASSFEERGQETQYF. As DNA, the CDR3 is TGTGCCAGCAGTTTCGAGGAGAGGGGGCAAGAGACCCAGTACTTC.

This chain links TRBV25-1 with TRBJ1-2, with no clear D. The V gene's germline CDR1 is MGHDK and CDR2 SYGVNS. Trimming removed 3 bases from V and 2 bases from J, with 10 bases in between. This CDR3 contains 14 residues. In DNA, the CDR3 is TGTGCCAGCAGTGAGAGGGAGGGAAACTATGGCTACACCTTC. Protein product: CASSEREGNYGYTF.

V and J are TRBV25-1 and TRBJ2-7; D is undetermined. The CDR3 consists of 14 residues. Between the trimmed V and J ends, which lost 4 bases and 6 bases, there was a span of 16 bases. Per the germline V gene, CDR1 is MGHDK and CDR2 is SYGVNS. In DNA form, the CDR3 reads TGTGCCAGCAGTGTATCAGATTATCGTCTCGAGCAGTACTTC. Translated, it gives CASSVSDYRLEQYF.

For the CDR3, the DNA is TGCGCCAGCAGCTTGGTTGCAACCACTGGTGGGGCCAACGTCCTGACTTTC. Protein product: CASSLVATTGGANVLTF. This chain uses TRBV5-1 with TRBJ2-6; no clear D gene. Trimming removed 0 bases at V and 3 bases at J, with 13 bases between. The CDR3 length is 17 residues. CDR1 is SGHRS and CDR2 is YFSETQ in the germline V gene.